Below are 30 T cell receptor beta chains sequenced from a single sample in a study of human T cells and chemical hapten exposure. Documented time point: pre-sensitization, week 0. As for treatment: therapeutic diphenylcyclopropenone sensitization with weekly scalp DPC. TCRdb re-called the RACE reads through MiXCR, storing one row per CDR3 protein. The table lists more than 250,000 distinct CDR3 sequences, 8.6% of them singletons. The input for sequencing was whole blood, taken in connection with sensitization to the hapten diphenylcyclopropenone (DPC). These receptors all stem from a woman aged 40-49 years with alopecia areata. Some clones in this sample may be carry-over from other donors' samples.

This clonotype was observed a few times. V is TRBV5-1 and J is TRBJ2-7; D is possibly TRBD2 (5 bases). Trimming took off 1 base at V and 4 bases at J, with 12 bases between the two ends. CDR3 length: 14 residues. The germline V gene has CDR1 SGHRS and CDR2 YFSETQ. CDR3 amino acids: CASSLQAEQYEQYF. The CDR3 bases are TGCGCCAGCAGCTTGCAAGCGGAGCAGTACGAGCAGTACTTC.

The CDR3 here is CASSLDYTEAFF. The CDR3 bases are TGTGCCAGCAGCTTAGATTACACTGAAGCTTTCTTT. The V call is TRBV7-2, the J call TRBJ1-1; D not certain. Germline CDR1 SGHTA, CDR2 FQGNSA. This CDR3 spans 12 amino acids. Trimming took off 1 base at V and 3 bases at J, with 3 bases between the two ends.

The chain has TRBV4-1 and TRBJ1-5, with D tentatively TRBD1 (5 bases). There are 15 residues in the CDR3. In germline, CDR1 is MGHRA, CDR2 YSYEKL. V lost 3 bases and J 3 bases, leaving 12 bases between the germline ends. CDR3 sequence: CASSQAGLHNQPQHF. CDR3 sequence (DNA): TGCGCCAGCAGCCAGGCAGGGTTGCACAATCAGCCCCAGCATTTT.

This clonotype was detected only a few times. The chain recombines TRBV4-1 with TRBJ1-2; a possible D gene is TRBD1 (5 bases). This CDR3 spans 15 amino acids. Germline V gene lookup returns CDR1 MGHRA and CDR2 YSYEKL. The ends were cut back, 4 bases at V and 2 bases at J, with 14 bases in the middle. The CDR3 DNA sequence: TGCGCCAGCAGCCGATCGACAGAAATCAACTATGGCTACACCTTC. Residues: CASSRSTEINYGYTF.

The chain combines TRBV2 with TRBJ2-6; no definite D call. The ends were cut back, 4 bases at V and 2 bases at J, with 6 bases in the middle. The V gene's germline CDR1 is SNHLY and CDR2 FYNNEI. CDR3 size: 14 residues. DNA of the CDR3: TGTGCCAGCAGTGGTCGAACTGGGGCCAACGTCCTGACTTTC. This sequence encodes CASSGRTGANVLTF.

This clonotype was recorded many times. This chain uses TRBV28 with TRBJ2-3, with D hard to call. Deletions cut 6 bases from V and 4 bases from J, with 11 bases between. The CDR3 is 13 amino acids. From germline, CDR1 is MDHEN and CDR2 SYDVKM. CDR3 sequence reads: CASRGGVPDTQYF. The CDR3 DNA reads as TGTGCCAGCAGAGGTGGGGTCCCAGATACGCAGTATTTT.

The chain couples TRBV2 to TRBJ2-3; 9 bases align to TRBD2. With 3 bases clipped from V and 2 bases from J, the junction kept 6 bases outside the gene matches. The CDR3 length is 16 residues. Germline lookup yields CDR1 SNHLY and CDR2 FYNNEI. CDR3 loop: CASSEGLAPPTDTQYF. In DNA form, the CDR3 reads TGTGCCAGCAGTGAGGGACTAGCCCCTCCCACAGATACGCAGTATTTT.

The genes are TRBV6-5 and TRBJ2-1, with 11 bases lining up with TRBD1. After removal of 5 bases from V and 5 bases from J, the junction contained 2 bases not matched to a gene. The CDR3 loop spans 14 amino acids. Germline CDR1 reads MNHEY; CDR2 reads SVGAGI. The CDR3 protein is CASSEDRGHNEQFF. The CDR3 nucleotides are TGTGCCAGCAGTGAGGACAGGGGGCACAATGAGCAGTTCTTC.

A few counts support this clonotype. The J gene is TRBJ2-1, the V gene TRBV3-1, with 9 nucleotides matching TRBD2. This CDR3 spans 17 amino acids. The V and J ends lost 3 bases and 4 bases, in that order; junction bases with no gene match: 10. Per the germline V gene, CDR1 is LGHDT and CDR2 is YNNKEL (reference sequence). The CDR3 region has the DNA TGTGCCAGCAGCCAGGCGCCGGGACTAGCTCGGTACAATGAGCAGTTCTTC. The encoded protein is CASSQAPGLARYNEQFF.

V gene TRBV20-1 combines with J gene TRBJ1-2, with a possible D match to TRBD1 (5 bases). This CDR3 region has 12 residues. CDR1 and CDR2 (germline): DFQATT, SNEGSKA (reference sequence). The V end lost 4 bases, the J end lost 2 bases, and 8 bases lay between the germline ends. The CDR3 loop is CSAIWGNYGYTF. Here the CDR3 DNA reads TGCAGTGCTATTTGGGGGAACTATGGCTACACCTTC.

This clonotype was picked up a small number of times. This chain uses TRBV3-1 with TRBJ2-6; D unclear. The CDR3 has 17 residues. Trimming took off 3 bases at V and 0 bases at J, with 12 bases between the two ends. Looked up from germline, CDR1 is LGHDT and CDR2 is YNNKEL (reference sequence). Here the CDR3 DNA reads TGTGCCAGCAGCCACCACCACCGGAGCTCTGGGGCCAACGTCCTGACTTTC. It yields the protein CASSHHHRSSGANVLTF.

The chain couples TRBV5-1 to TRBJ2-3; a weak D match, TRBD1 (5 bases). The V end lost 9 bases, the J end lost 0 bases, and 14 bases lay between the germline ends. CDR3 length: 14 residues. Germline V gives CDR1 SGHRS, CDR2 YFSETQ. CDR3 sequence reads: CATTPDTSTDTQYF. As DNA, the CDR3 is TGCGCCACGACCCCGGACACAAGCACAGATACGCAGTATTTT.

A few counts support this clonotype. This rearrangement joins TRBV29-1 to TRBJ2-4, with D maybe TRBD1 (6 bases). V was clipped by 2 bases and J by 6 bases, with 11 bases between them. This CDR3 comprises 13 residues. Germline CDR1 reads SQVTM; CDR2 reads ANQGSEA. The CDR3 reads CSVETGQGNIQYF. The CDR3 DNA sequence: TGCAGCGTTGAAACAGGGCAGGGAAACATTCAGTACTTC.

This rearrangement joins TRBV2 to TRBJ2-2; D is unclear. The CDR3 runs 14 residues. Trimming pared 6 bases from V and 4 bases from J, leaving 12 bases between. The germline CDR1 and CDR2 sequences are SNHLY and FYNNEI. The CDR3 protein is CASRQSLATGELFF. In nucleotides, the CDR3 is TGTGCCAGCAGGCAGTCCCTCGCCACCGGGGAGCTGTTTTTT.

This clonotype was recorded at least ten times. The rearrangement links TRBV5-1 to TRBJ1-2; D not certain. CDR1 and CDR2 from the germline V gene are SGHRS and YFSETQ. This CDR3 is 13 amino acids long. V was shortened by 0 bases and J by 7 bases, with 10 bases between the two germline ends. This CDR3 reads CASSLELERGYTF. Written as DNA, the CDR3 is TGCGCCAGCAGCTTGGAGTTGGAACGTGGCTACACCTTC.

In its sample, this clonotype was seen many times. V is TRBV6-2 or TRBV6-3 and J is TRBJ2-7; D is unresolved. Germline CDR1 and CDR2: MNHEY and SVGEGT. The length of the CDR3 is 14 residues. V dropped 5 bases and J dropped 1 base, with 12 bases sitting between them. CDR3 nucleotides: TGTGCCAGCAGTCACCCGGACGGATCCTACGAGCAGTACTTC. As protein: CASSHPDGSYEQYF.

This clonotype has more than one count but fewer than ten. The CDR3 region has the DNA TGTGCCAGCAAGGGGGGCAGGCGGAACACTGAAGCTTTCTTT. This codes for CASKGGRRNTEAFF. This chain connects TRBV28 to TRBJ1-1; TRBD1 is a possible D gene (6 bases). The CDR3 spans 14 residues. V lost 7 bases, J lost 1 base, and 13 bases lay in between. Germline CDR1 reads MDHEN; CDR2 reads SYDVKM.

At least ten counts were recorded for this clonotype. This rearrangement joins TRBV14 to TRBJ2-7; 7 nucleotides match TRBD1. V trimming: 4 bases; J trimming: 2 bases; junction bases outside the gene matches: 11. CDR3 length: 16 amino acids. CDR1 is SGHDN, CDR2 FVKESK, per germline. CDR3 bases: TGTGCCAGCAGCCCCGCGGTAGGGGGCAGGACCTACGAGCAGTACTTC. It encodes CASSPAVGGRTYEQYF.

The chain has TRBV6-5 and TRBJ2-3, with D tentatively TRBD1 (6 bases). The CDR3 totals 11 residues. Looked up from germline, CDR1 is MNHEY and CDR2 is SVGAGI. The V end was cut by 6 bases, the J end by 9 bases, with 10 bases between. CDR3 protein: CASSRQGTQYF. CDR3 sequence (DNA): TGTGCCAGCAGCCGGCAGGGGACGCAGTATTTT.

This clonotype was detected a few times. The chain carries TRBV28 and TRBJ2-2; 9 bases match TRBD2. With 5 bases clipped from V and 7 bases from J, the junction kept 17 bases outside the gene matches. This CDR3 region has 18 residues. The germline V gene has CDR1 MDHEN and CDR2 SYDVKM. The CDR3 is CASSLEAAGGPYGGELFF. CDR3 in DNA: TGTGCCAGCAGTCTAGAAGCCGCGGGAGGGCCTTACGGCGGGGAGCTGTTTTTT. Full variable domain (missing parts from reference TRBV28 and TRBJ2-2): DVKVTQSSRYLVKRTGEKVFLECVQDMDHENMFWYRQDPGLGLRLIYFSYDVKMKEKGDIPEGYSVSREKKERFSLILESASTNQTSMYLCASSLEAAGGPYGGELFFGEGSRLTVL.

This clonotype was counted a few times. V is TRBV5-1 and J is TRBJ2-5; the D is unclear. Trimming took 1 base from V and 4 from J, leaving 5 bases between them. The V gene's germline CDR1 is SGHRS and CDR2 YFSETQ. This CDR3 spans 12 amino acids. The CDR3 nucleotides are TGCGCCAGCAGCTTGAATGTAGAGACCCAGTACTTC. Translation gives CASSLNVETQYF.

This clonotype appeared a few times. V gene TRBV28 combines with J gene TRBJ2-7; 10 bases are a match to TRBD2. CDR1 and CDR2 from the germline V gene are MDHEN and SYDVKM. J was trimmed by 5 bases and V by 6 bases; bases with no gene match: 10. The CDR3 has 15 residues. The CDR3 bases are TGTGCCAGCAGCCCAAGCGGGAGGGCCGGGAACGAGCAGTACTTC. Translating it yields CASSPSGRAGNEQYF.

This clonotype was counted many times. This CDR3 reads CSARSGSYNEQFF. DNA of the CDR3: TGCAGTGCTAGATCCGGGAGCTACAATGAGCAGTTCTTC. The chain combines TRBV20-1 with TRBJ2-1; perhaps TRBD2 as D (6 bases). This CDR3 spans 13 amino acids. The germline V gene has CDR1 DFQATT and CDR2 SNEGSKA (reference sequence). With 2 bases removed from V and 3 bases from J, the gap between germline ends came to 8 bases.

For this clonotype: The CDR3 ends on some other residue instead of the conserved phenylalanine or tryptophan, so this is likely a read error. The limits of the CDR3 on the DNA are not certain, so only TCRdb's listed CDR3 is given. The chain employs TRBV7-2 and TRBJ2-1; TRBD2 is the table's D call and was not checked against the DNA. The CDR3 has 12 amino acids, counting both end residues. Germline CDR1 is SGHTA and CDR2 is FQGNSA. The CDR3: CASSRKPGLEIL.

This clonotype was observed a handful of times. The chain links TRBV28 to TRBJ1-4, with TRBD1 identical over 10 bases. The V gene end was trimmed by 3 bases and the J gene end by 8 bases; junction bases not matched to a gene: 9. Germline V gene data show CDR1 as MDHEN and CDR2 as SYDVKM. CDR3 length: 16 residues. The CDR3: CASSLPPGTGDEKLFF. The CDR3 DNA is TGTGCCAGCAGTTTGCCCCCGGGGACAGGGGACGAAAAACTGTTTTTT.

This clonotype was detected ten times or more. The chain couples TRBV6-2 or TRBV6-3 to TRBJ2-3; possibly TRBD2 for D (6 bases). V dropped 6 bases and J dropped 6 bases, with 13 bases sitting between them. CDR1 is MNHEY, CDR2 SVGEGT, per germline. The CDR3 covers 13 residues. CDR3 coding DNA: TGTGCCAGCAGCACGGACTATTTCGATACGCAGTATTTT. Translation: CASSTDYFDTQYF.

The V call is TRBV7-2, the J call TRBJ2-5; D unclear. CDR3 length equals 14 residues. Germline assignment: CDR1 SGHTA and CDR2 FQGNSA. V lost 3 bases to trimming and J lost 1 base, with 9 bases between them. CDR3 bases: TGTGCCAGCAGCTTGCCCCCACTCCAAGAGACCCAGTACTTC. The encoded protein is CASSLPPLQETQYF.

This clonotype was observed a handful of times. The J gene is TRBJ2-5, the V gene TRBV5-1; possibly TRBD2 for D (6 bases). V was shortened by 0 bases and J by 7 bases, with 13 bases between the two germline ends. The CDR3 has 14 residues. The V gene's germline CDR1 is SGHRS and CDR2 YFSETQ. The CDR3 DNA is TGCGCCAGCAGCTTGGGACCTAGCGAAGGGACCCAGTACTTC. Amino acid sequence: CASSLGPSEGTQYF.

This clonotype was seen a handful of times. The chain recombines TRBV27 with TRBJ1-4; TRBD1 agrees at 7 bases. Germline loops: CDR1 MNHEY, CDR2 SMNVEV (reference sequence). The CDR3 spans 12 residues. V trimming: 6 bases; J trimming: 9 bases; junction bases outside the gene matches: 4. The CDR3 is CASREQGQKLFF. Written as DNA, the CDR3 is TGTGCCAGCAGGGAACAGGGGCAAAAACTGTTTTTT.

This chain links TRBV24-1 with TRBJ2-2; a possible D gene is TRBD1 (6 bases). Germline V lookup: CDR1 KGHDR, CDR2 SFDVKD. This CDR3 has 15 amino acids. Trimming stripped 4 bases from V and 6 bases from J, with 14 bases between. This CDR3 reads CATSDRTTGPGELFF. The DNA of the CDR3 is TGTGCCACCAGTGACCGCACAACAGGGCCCGGGGAGCTGTTTTTT.